This T cell receptor beta chain was captured by sequencing in a study of CD8 T cells in ankylosing spondylitis. Regarding the study as a whole: A TCR beta motif of 8 or 9 highly homologous variants appeared characteristic of ankylosing spondylitis blood. Researchers reportedly found disease-linked clones significantly enriched in matched ankylosing spondylitis synovial fluid.

TCRdb recomputed calls from the 5' RACE reads with MiXCR, one row per CDR3 protein. Here the sample spans around 890,000 distinct CDR3 sequences, 10% to 15% being singletons. Concerning this clonotype itself: Its specificity is not known.

Trimming shortened V by 3 bases and J by 3 bases, and 18 bases separated the two germline ends. Germline V gives CDR1 SGHRS, CDR2 YFSETQ. CDR3 length equals 16 residues. The TCR originated in a male donor with ankylosing spondylitis. The rearrangement uses TRBV5-1 and TRBJ1-2; possibly TRBD1 for D (6 bases). The sample consisted of blood, either unsorted or a sorted T cell fraction (not recorded which). CDR3 coding DNA: TGCGCCAGCAGCTGGGGTGCGTGGGCAGGGGACTATGGCTACACCTTC. It encodes CASSWGAWAGDYGYTF.